Each of the 27 T cell receptor beta chains below was sequenced from the same sample in a study of blood T cell repertoires in COVID-19. Clones were read by immunoSEQ multiplex PCR, and TCRdb kept only the in-frame ones, dropping some. The top ten hold 7.2% of the sample, which has a few hundred thousand clones, 65% to 90% seen once. The sequenced sample consisted of peripheral blood. These receptors all stem from a human donor in a cohort sampled during active COVID-19.

The chain is built from TRBV4-1 and TRBJ2-2; possibly TRBD1 for D (6 bases). Trimming shortened V by 1 base and J by 5 bases, and 14 bases separated the two germline ends. CDR3 size: 16 residues. The germline V gene encodes CDR1 MGHRA and CDR2 YSYEKL. The CDR3 spells CASSQVGRGETGELFF. In nucleotides, the CDR3 is TGCGCCAGCAGCCAAGTAGGCAGGGGTGAGACCGGGGAGCTGTTTTTT.

J is TRBJ2-2 and V is TRBV11-3; 7 nucleotides align to TRBD2. The CDR3 has 13 residues. After removal of 4 bases from V and 6 bases from J, the junction contained 2 bases not matched to a gene. The germline CDR1 and CDR2 sequences are SGHNT and YENEEA. This chain's CDR3 is CASSSAGSGELFF. DNA of the CDR3: TGTGCCAGCAGCTCAGCGGGGTCCGGGGAGCTGTTTTTT.

This chain uses TRBV5-1 with TRBJ2-7, with TRBD2 as a possible D gene (6 bases). Deletions cut 0 bases from V and 0 bases from J, with 22 bases between. Germline V gene sequence: CDR1 SGHRS, CDR2 YFSETQ. This CDR3 is 19 amino acids long. CDR3: CASSLASSASRGPSYEQYF. Written as DNA, the CDR3 is TGCGCCAGCAGCTTGGCCTCTTCGGCTTCGCGGGGTCCCTCCTACGAGCAGTACTTC.

The V call is TRBV5-1, the J call TRBJ1-2, with 7 bases aligning to TRBD1. The CDR3 runs to 15 residues. J was trimmed by 6 bases and V by 1 base; bases with no gene match: 9. Germline V lookup: CDR1 SGHRS, CDR2 YFSETQ. The CDR3: CASSLRAGTVDGYTF. CDR3 DNA sequence: TGCGCCAGCAGCTTGAGGGCGGGGACAGTCGATGGCTACACCTTC.

J is TRBJ2-3 and V is TRBV21-1; the table's D call, TRBD1, has no DNA check behind it. TRBV21-1 is given as a pseudogene. The CDR3 covers 17 residues. The CDR3 loop is CASSTDRTEPTTDTQYF. CDR3 in DNA: TGTGCCAGCAGCACGGACAGGACGGAGCCCACCACAGATACGCAGTATTTT.

In its sample, this clone was seen once. V gene TRBV11-2 combines with J gene TRBJ1-1; TRBD1 aligns across 7 bases. CDR1 and CDR2 from the germline V gene are SGHAT and FQNNGV. V was pared by 3 bases and J by 0 bases, with 4 bases of the junction left unmatched. The CDR3 loop spans 15 amino acids. The CDR3 DNA follows: TGTGCCAGCAGCTTTAGACAGGGCTTGAACACTGAAGCTTTCTTT. Translation gives CASSFRQGLNTEAFF. Full variable domain (rest looked up from reference TRBV11-2 and TRBJ1-1): EAGVAQSPRYKIIEKRQSVAFWCNPISGHATLYWYQQILGQGPKLLIQFQNNGVVDDSQLPKDRFSAERLKGVDSTLKIQPAKLEDSAVYLCASSFRQGLNTEAFFGQGTRLTVV.

The chain is built from TRBV5-1 and TRBJ1-3; 7 bases align to TRBD1. The CDR3 runs 16 residues. Losses at the gene ends were 3 bases for V and 6 bases for J; bases not matched to a gene: 12. The germline CDR1 and CDR2 sequences are SGHRS and YFSETQ. CDR3 residues: CASSYAPLDRPNTIYF. CDR3 DNA: TGCGCCAGCAGCTACGCTCCCCTGGACAGGCCAAACACCATATATTTT.

The J gene is TRBJ1-5, the V gene TRBV12-3 or TRBV12-4; no clear D gene. The V gene lost 3 bases and the J gene lost 1 base, with 4 bases spanning the gap. CDR3 length: 13 amino acids. The CDR3 region has the DNA TGTGCCAGCAGTTTCGGGAGCAATCAGCCCCAGCATTTT. It specifies CASSFGSNQPQHF.

The chain carries TRBV6-5 and TRBJ1-4; 8 bases agree with TRBD1. V shed 8 bases, J shed 7 bases, and the junction held 9 bases outside the gene matches. Germline loops: CDR1 MNHEY, CDR2 SVGAGI. The CDR3 contains 14 residues. CDR3 nucleotide sequence: TGTGCCAGCCGGGACAGGTGGGGGAGTGAAAAACTGTTTTTT. Protein sequence: CASRDRWGSEKLFF.

The V call is TRBV9, the J call TRBJ2-2, with D possibly matching TRBD1 (6 bases). There are 15 residues in the CDR3. The germline CDR1 and CDR2 sequences are SGDLS and YYNGEE. Trimming removed 0 bases from V and 3 bases from J, with 9 bases in between. The CDR3 protein is CASSVGQEYTGELFF. The CDR3 region has the DNA TGTGCCAGCAGCGTAGGACAGGAGTACACCGGGGAGCTGTTTTTT. The variable domain in full, completed from reference TRBV9 and TRBJ2-2, reads DSGVTQTPKHLITATGQRVTLRCSPRSGDLSVYWYQQSLDQGLQFLIQYYNGEERAKGNILERFSAQQFPDLHSELNLSSLELGDSALYFCASSVGQEYTGELFFGEGSRLTVL.

V and J are TRBV9 and TRBJ2-5; 10 bases are a match to TRBD2. The CDR3 consists of 16 residues. Per germline, CDR1 SGDLS and CDR2 YYNGEE. V lost 4 bases to trimming and J lost 5 bases; unmatched junction nucleotides: 11. CDR3 protein: CASSYTPSGGGETQYF. The CDR3 DNA sequence: TGTGCCAGCAGCTACACCCCTAGCGGGGGAGGGGAGACCCAGTACTTC.

The rearrangement uses TRBV5-1 and TRBJ1-5; D ambiguous. Germline V gives CDR1 SGHRS, CDR2 YFSETQ. This CDR3 is 16 amino acids long. The V gene lost 0 bases and the J gene lost 7 bases, with 17 bases spanning the gap. The CDR3 nucleotides are TGCGCCAGCAGCTTGGAAGGCCCGGGAGGAGTACAGCCCCAGCATTTT. Translation: CASSLEGPGGVQPQHF.

This chain uses TRBV6-5 with TRBJ1-2, with a weak D call TRBD1 (6 bases). This CDR3 is built from 14 residues. Per germline, CDR1 MNHEY and CDR2 SVGAGI. The CDR3 DNA is TGTGCGGGGAGGGGGACCTCCGCAAACTATGGCTACACCTTC. This translates into CAGRGTSANYGYTF.

This chain connects TRBV3-1 (or the pseudogene TRBV3-2) to TRBJ1-2; D is uncertain. The CDR3 runs to 15 residues. The V gene's germline CDR1 is LGHDT and CDR2 YNNKEL (reference sequence). V was shortened by 0 bases and J by 8 bases, with 16 bases between the two germline ends. The chain's CDR3 is CASSQDTGVLGGYTF. As DNA, the CDR3 is TGTGCCAGCAGCCAAGATACCGGGGTCCTGGGGGGCTACACCTTC.

This clone occurred a few times. The chain joins TRBV5-6 to TRBJ1-5; perhaps TRBD1 as D (5 bases). The CDR3 runs to 15 residues. In germline, CDR1 is SGHDT, CDR2 YYEEEE. V dropped 7 bases and J dropped 3 bases, with 17 bases sitting between them. The CDR3: CASRAYDRDNQPQHF. In nucleotides, the CDR3 is TGTGCCAGCCGAGCTTACGACAGAGACAATCAGCCCCAGCATTTT.

Regarding this clone: An end of the junction differs from the germline gene, which may be a read error. The V and J genes are TRBV2 and TRBJ1-1; D possibly corresponds to TRBD1 (5 bases). The CDR3 is made up of 12 amino acids. Germline V gene lookup returns CDR1 SNHLY and CDR2 FYNNEI. The CDR3 loop is CASREVQVEAFF. In nucleotides, the CDR3 is TGTGCCAGCAGAGAAGTACAGGTAGAAGCTTTCTTT.

The V and J genes are TRBV7-2 and TRBJ1-1, with D perhaps TRBD1 (5 bases). Trimming shortened V by 4 bases and J by 1 base, and 13 bases separated the two germline ends. CDR1 SGHTA and CDR2 FQGNSA come from the germline V gene. This CDR3 is built from 15 residues. CDR3 in amino acids: CASSYRIGANTEAFF. CDR3 nucleotides: TGTGCCAGCAGCTATAGGATAGGGGCGAACACTGAAGCTTTCTTT.

DNA for the CDR3: TGCAGCGTTGACTCCGGGACTAGAGGCTACAATGAGCAGTTCTTC. Protein: CSVDSGTRGYNEQFF. This chain connects TRBV29-1 to TRBJ2-1, with 8 bases lining up with TRBD2. CDR1 is SQVTM and CDR2 is ANQGSEA in the germline V gene. CDR3 length: 15 amino acids. V gave up 3 bases and J gave up 3 bases; unmatched junction bases: 7.

The chain links TRBV13 to TRBJ1-5, with D unresolved. Trimming stripped 6 bases from V and 4 bases from J, with 7 bases between. Germline assignment: CDR1 PRHDT and CDR2 FYEKMQ (reference sequence). This CDR3 is 12 amino acids long. For the CDR3, the DNA is TGTGCCAGCAGTTCGGGGAATCAGCCCCAGCATTTT. As protein: CASSSGNQPQHF.

The chain links TRBV24-1 to TRBJ2-5; D might be TRBD2 (6 bases). This CDR3 is built from 16 residues. Trimming left V 1 base short and J 0 bases short, with 11 bases between. Germline V lookup: CDR1 KGHDR, CDR2 SFDVKD. The CDR3 DNA sequence: TGTGCCACCAGTGATTTCCGGGGAGGTGACCAAGAGACCCAGTACTTC. This sequence encodes CATSDFRGGDQETQYF.

This chain joins TRBV7-9 and TRBJ1-2; TRBD1 might be the D (6 bases). Germline CDR1 reads SEHNR; CDR2 reads FQNEAQ (reference sequence). The CDR3 loop spans 14 amino acids. Trimming took off 4 bases at V and 6 bases at J, with 15 bases between the two ends. CDR3 nucleotide sequence: TGTGCCAGCAGCTCCCTCGCAGGGGTCAATGGCTACACCTTC. Residues: CASSSLAGVNGYTF.

The chain carries TRBV19 and TRBJ1-2; 12 nucleotides match TRBD1. Germline CDR1 is LNHDA and CDR2 is SQIVND (reference sequence). V was clipped by 8 bases and J by 8 bases; unmatched bases: 9. The CDR3 has 14 amino acids. In DNA, the CDR3 is TGTGCCAGTTGGCCGGGGACAGGGGGCCGGGGCTACACCTTC. As protein: CASWPGTGGRGYTF.

This clone was found a few times. The chain links TRBV2 to TRBJ1-1, with TRBD1 matching 7 bases. The germline V gene encodes CDR1 SNHLY and CDR2 FYNNEI. This CDR3 has 12 amino acids. The V gene end was trimmed by 10 bases and the J gene end by 6 bases; junction bases not matched to a gene: 8. In nucleotides, the CDR3 is TGTGCCACCGCTACAGGGGCAGCTGAAGCTTTCTTT. Translated, it gives CATATGAAEAFF.

This rearrangement joins TRBV2 to TRBJ1-2; 8 bases align to TRBD1. Germline V gene lookup returns CDR1 SNHLY and CDR2 FYNNEI. CDR3 size: 14 residues. V trimming: 10 bases; J trimming: 7 bases; junction bases outside the gene matches: 14. Here the CDR3 reads CATGQGFSLGGYTF. In DNA form, the CDR3 reads TGTGCCACCGGACAGGGTTTTTCTCTAGGTGGCTACACCTTC.

The rearrangement links TRBV7-6 to TRBJ2-5; 8 bases align to TRBD1. From germline, CDR1 is SGHVS and CDR2 FNYEAQ. This CDR3 is 17 amino acids long. V shed 1 base and J 4 bases; nucleotides not matched to a gene: 11. The CDR3 reads CASSLGNRDRSPETQYF. CDR3 nucleotides: TGTGCCAGCAGCTTAGGAAATCGGGACAGGAGCCCAGAGACCCAGTACTTC.

The rearrangement uses TRBV2 and TRBJ1-5, with a possible D match to TRBD1 (5 bases). The CDR3 consists of 12 residues. Germline CDR1 SNHLY, CDR2 FYNNEI. Between the trimmed V and J ends, which lost 9 bases and 5 bases, there was a span of 11 bases. Here the CDR3 DNA reads TGTGCCAGTCACGGGGGGTATCAGCCCCAGCATTTT. Translated: CASHGGYQPQHF.

V and J are TRBV2 and TRBJ2-7, with 7 bases aligning to TRBD1. Germline V CDR1 and CDR2: SNHLY, FYNNEI. V lost 6 bases to trimming and J lost 3 bases; unmatched junction nucleotides: 8. This CDR3 has 14 residues. This CDR3 reads CASSGTERIYEQYF. DNA of the CDR3: TGTGCCAGCAGCGGGACAGAGAGGATCTACGAGCAGTACTTC.